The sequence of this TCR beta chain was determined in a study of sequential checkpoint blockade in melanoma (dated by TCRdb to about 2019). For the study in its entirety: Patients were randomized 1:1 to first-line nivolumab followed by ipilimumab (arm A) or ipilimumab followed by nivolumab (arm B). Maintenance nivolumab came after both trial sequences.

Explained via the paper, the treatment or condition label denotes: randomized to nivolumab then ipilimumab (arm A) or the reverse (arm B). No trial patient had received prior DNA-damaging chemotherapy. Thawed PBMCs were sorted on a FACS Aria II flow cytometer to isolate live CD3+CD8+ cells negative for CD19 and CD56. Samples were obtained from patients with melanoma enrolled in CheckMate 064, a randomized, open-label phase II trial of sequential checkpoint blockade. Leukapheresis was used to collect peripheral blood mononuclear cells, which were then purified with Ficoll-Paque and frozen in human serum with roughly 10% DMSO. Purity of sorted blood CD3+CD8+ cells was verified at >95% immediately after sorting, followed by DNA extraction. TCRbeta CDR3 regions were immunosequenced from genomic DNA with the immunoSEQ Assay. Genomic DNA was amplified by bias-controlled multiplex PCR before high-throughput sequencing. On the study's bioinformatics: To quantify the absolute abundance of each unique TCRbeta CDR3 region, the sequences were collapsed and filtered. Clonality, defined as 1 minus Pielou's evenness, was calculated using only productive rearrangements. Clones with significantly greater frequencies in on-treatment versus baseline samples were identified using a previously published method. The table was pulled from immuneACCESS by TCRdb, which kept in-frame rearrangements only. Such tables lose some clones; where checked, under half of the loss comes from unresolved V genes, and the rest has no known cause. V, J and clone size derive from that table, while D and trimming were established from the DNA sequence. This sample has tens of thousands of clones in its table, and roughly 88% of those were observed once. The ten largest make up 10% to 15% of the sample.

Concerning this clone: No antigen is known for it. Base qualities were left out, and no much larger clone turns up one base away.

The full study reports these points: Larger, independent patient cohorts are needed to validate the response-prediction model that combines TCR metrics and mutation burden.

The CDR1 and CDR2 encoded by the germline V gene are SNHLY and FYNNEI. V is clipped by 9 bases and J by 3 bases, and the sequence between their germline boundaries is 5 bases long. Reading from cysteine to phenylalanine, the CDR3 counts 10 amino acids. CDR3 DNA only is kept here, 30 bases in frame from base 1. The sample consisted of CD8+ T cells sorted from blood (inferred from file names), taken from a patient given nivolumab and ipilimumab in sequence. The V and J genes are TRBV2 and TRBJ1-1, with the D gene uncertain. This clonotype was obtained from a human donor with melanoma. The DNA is TGTGCCAGTCTGTACACTGAAGCTTTCTTT. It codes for CASLYTEAFF.